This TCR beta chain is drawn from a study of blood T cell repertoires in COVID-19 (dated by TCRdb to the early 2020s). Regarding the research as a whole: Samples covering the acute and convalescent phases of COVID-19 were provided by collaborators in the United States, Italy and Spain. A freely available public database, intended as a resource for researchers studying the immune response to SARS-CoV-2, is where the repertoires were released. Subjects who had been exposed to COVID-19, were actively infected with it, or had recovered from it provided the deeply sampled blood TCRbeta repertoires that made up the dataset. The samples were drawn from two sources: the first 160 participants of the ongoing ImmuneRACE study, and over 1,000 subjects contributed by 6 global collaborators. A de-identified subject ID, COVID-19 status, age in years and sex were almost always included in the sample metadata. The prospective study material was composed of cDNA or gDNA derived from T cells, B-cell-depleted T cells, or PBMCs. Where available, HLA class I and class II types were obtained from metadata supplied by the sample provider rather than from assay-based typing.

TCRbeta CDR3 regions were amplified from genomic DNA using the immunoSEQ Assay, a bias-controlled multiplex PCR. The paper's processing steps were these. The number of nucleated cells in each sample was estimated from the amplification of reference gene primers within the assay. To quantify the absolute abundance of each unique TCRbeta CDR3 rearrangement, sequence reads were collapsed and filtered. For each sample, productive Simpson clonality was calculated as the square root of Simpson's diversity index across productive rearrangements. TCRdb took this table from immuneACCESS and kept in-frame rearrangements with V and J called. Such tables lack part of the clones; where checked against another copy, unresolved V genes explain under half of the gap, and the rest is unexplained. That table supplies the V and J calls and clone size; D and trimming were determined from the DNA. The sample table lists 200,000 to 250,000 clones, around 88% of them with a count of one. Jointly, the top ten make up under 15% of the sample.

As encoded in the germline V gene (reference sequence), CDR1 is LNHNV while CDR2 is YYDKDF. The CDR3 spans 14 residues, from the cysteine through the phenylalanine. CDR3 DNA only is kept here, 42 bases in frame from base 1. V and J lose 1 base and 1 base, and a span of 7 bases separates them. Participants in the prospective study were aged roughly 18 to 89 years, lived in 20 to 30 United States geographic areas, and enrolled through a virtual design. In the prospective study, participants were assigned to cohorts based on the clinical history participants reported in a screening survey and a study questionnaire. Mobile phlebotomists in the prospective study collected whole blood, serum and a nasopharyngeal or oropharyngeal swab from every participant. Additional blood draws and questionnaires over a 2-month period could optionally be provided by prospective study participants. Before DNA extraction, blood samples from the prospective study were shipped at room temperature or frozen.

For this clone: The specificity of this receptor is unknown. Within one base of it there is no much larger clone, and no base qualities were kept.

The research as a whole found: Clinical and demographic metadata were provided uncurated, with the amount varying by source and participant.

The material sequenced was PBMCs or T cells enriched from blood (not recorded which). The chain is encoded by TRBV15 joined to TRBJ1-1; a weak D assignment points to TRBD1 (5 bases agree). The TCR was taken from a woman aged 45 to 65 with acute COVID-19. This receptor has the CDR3 CATSRGGTNTEAFF. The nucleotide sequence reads TGTGCCACCAGCAGAGGGGGCACGAACACTGAAGCTTTCTTT.